Below are 30 T cell receptor beta chains sequenced from a single sample in a study of T-cell reconstitution after alpha-beta-depleted transplantation in children. Using unique molecular identifiers, the investigators prepared the TCRbeta library. Using its own MiXCR run on the PCR reads, TCRdb lists one record per CDR3 protein. The table shows around 370,000 distinct CDR3 sequences, with around 15% occurring only once. Material: PBMCs, mostly from graft donor cells, obtained 360 days after TCRalphabeta/CD19-depleted stem cell transplant. The source of these receptors is a male patient between 2 and 15 years old who had a stem cell transplant for acute lymphoblastic leukemia, so the T cells may come from the graft donor.

V usage is TRBV11-2 and J usage is TRBJ2-1; D is ambiguous. The ends were cut back, 1 base at V and 11 bases at J, with 6 bases in the middle. CDR1 SGHAT and CDR2 FQNNGV come from the germline V gene. The CDR3 totals 11 residues. The CDR3: CASSLVEQQFF. CDR3 nucleotides: TGTGCCAGCAGCTTAGTTGAGCAGCAGTTCTTC. The full variable domain, with the rest looked up from reference TRBV11-2 and TRBJ2-1, is EAGVAQSPRYKIIEKRQSVAFWCNPISGHATLYWYQQILGQGPKLLIQFQNNGVVDDSQLPKDRFSAERLKGVDSTLKIQPAKLEDSAVYLCASSLVEQQFFGPGTRLTVL.

The rearrangement joins TRBV12-3 or TRBV12-4 to TRBJ2-3, with D possibly matching TRBD1 (6 bases). This CDR3 spans 16 amino acids. V was cut by 7 bases and J by 3 bases, with 20 bases left in between. The DNA for the CDR3 is TGTGCCAGCACAGATATTCAGGGGCGAGGGACAGATACGCAGTATTTT. Translation gives CASTDIQGRGTDTQYF.

In DNA form, the CDR3 reads TGTGCCAGCAGCCGCTGGGTAGGGTCAAATGAGCAGTTCTTC. It specifies CASSRWVGSNEQFF. V usage is TRBV11-2 and J usage is TRBJ2-1, with unresolved D. Germline assignment: CDR1 SGHAT and CDR2 FQNNGV. The CDR3 is 14 residues long. V was pared by 5 bases and J by 7 bases, with 15 bases between.

The chain uses TRBV5-1 and TRBJ2-7; either TRBD1 or TRBD2 may fit D (5 bases each). CDR1 and CDR2 (germline): SGHRS, YFSETQ. The V and J ends lost 2 bases and 5 bases respectively, with 17 bases between them. The CDR3 contains 15 residues. CDR3 DNA sequence: TGCGCCAGCAGCTTTGACGCACCCTGGGGGAACGAGCAGTACTTC. It is translated as CASSFDAPWGNEQYF.

The rearrangement uses TRBV11-2 and TRBJ2-7; D gene ambiguous. The CDR3 totals 14 residues. V was shortened by 0 bases and J by 0 bases, with 6 bases between the two germline ends. The germline V gene encodes CDR1 SGHAT and CDR2 FQNNGV. CDR3 loop: CASSLDRLSYEQYF. In nucleotides, the CDR3 is TGTGCCAGCAGCTTAGACCGACTCTCCTACGAGCAGTACTTC.

This clonotype occurred many times. This sequence joins TRBV20-1 and TRBJ1-3, with 9 nucleotides matching TRBD1. The junction had 4 bases not matched to a gene; V was cut back by 6 bases and J by 1 base. The CDR3 spans 14 residues. CDR1 and CDR2 from the germline V gene are DFQATT and SNEGSKA (reference sequence). The CDR3 DNA follows: TGCAGTGCGGATGGACAGGGGTCTGGAAACACCATATATTTT. This translates into CSADGQGSGNTIYF.

The V and J genes are TRBV20-1 and TRBJ1-2, with D possibly matching TRBD1 (6 bases). Per the germline V gene, CDR1 is DFQATT and CDR2 is SNEGSKA (reference sequence). Trimming left V 0 bases short and J 6 bases short, with 23 bases between. This CDR3 region has 17 residues. CDR3 protein: CSARDPGGRPSRDGYTF. As DNA, the CDR3 is TGCAGTGCTAGAGATCCGGGGGGCAGACCCTCCAGGGATGGCTACACCTTC.

The chain uses TRBV3-1 and TRBJ1-2, with D possibly TRBD1 on 5 matching bases. Germline values: CDR1 LGHDT, CDR2 YNNKEL (reference sequence). The CDR3 covers 16 residues. V was trimmed by 0 bases and J by 3 bases, leaving 14 bases between them. In DNA, the CDR3 is TGTGCCAGCAGCCAAGATCAATTTGGGACCCACTATGGCTACACCTTC. Translation gives CASSQDQFGTHYGYTF.

V is TRBV29-1 and J is TRBJ1-3; the D is unclear. The CDR3 length is 11 residues. V was trimmed by 6 bases and J by 6 bases, leaving 9 bases between them. Looked up from germline, CDR1 is SQVTM and CDR2 is ANQGSEA. The CDR3 DNA reads as TGCAGCGTGCGTTTTTTAAACACCATATATTTT. It encodes CSVRFLNTIYF. Based on the CDR3 plus reference TRBV29-1 and TRBJ1-3, the full variable domain is SAVISQKPSRDICQRGTSLTIQCQVDSQVTMMFWYRQQPGQSLTLIATANQGSEATYESGFVIDKFPISRPNLTFSTLTVSNMSPEDSSIYLCSVRFLNTIYFGEGSWLTVV.

This clonotype was observed at least ten times. The rearrangement links TRBV20-1 to TRBJ2-7, with 7 nucleotides matching TRBD2. The CDR3 consists of 15 residues. V lost 6 bases, J lost 2 bases, and 13 bases stayed unmatched. Germline loops: CDR1 DFQATT, CDR2 SNEGSKA (reference sequence). The CDR3 sequence is CSAPPGGSVTYEQYF. CDR3 in DNA: TGCAGTGCCCCGCCTGGCGGGAGCGTTACCTACGAGCAGTACTTC.

This clonotype was found a few times. The chain joins TRBV7-2 to TRBJ1-5, with unresolved D. CDR3 size: 16 residues. Germline CDR1 is SGHTA and CDR2 is FQGNSA. V dropped 2 bases and J dropped 4 bases, with 15 bases sitting between them. In DNA form, the CDR3 reads TGTGCCAGCAGCTTATGGGCAGCCGCTCTGAATCAGCCCCAGCATTTT. Encoded protein: CASSLWAAALNQPQHF.

This clonotype was counted a few times. The V and J genes are TRBV7-2 and TRBJ2-7, with D uncertain. Trimming shortened V by 3 bases and J by 5 bases, and 5 bases separated the two germline ends. Germline CDR1 reads SGHTA; CDR2 reads FQGNSA. This CDR3 spans 11 amino acids. This CDR3 is CASSFRHEQYF. Written as DNA, the CDR3 is TGTGCCAGCAGCTTCAGACACGAGCAGTACTTC.

The V and J genes are TRBV18 and TRBJ2-5; 7 bases fit TRBD1. Germline CDR1 and CDR2: KGHSH and LQKENI. This CDR3 is 15 amino acids long. Trimming removed 1 base from V and 4 bases from J; junction bases left unmatched: 6. In DNA form, the CDR3 reads TGTGCCAGCTCACCACGCGACAGGGTGAGAGAGACCCAGTACTTC. Translated: CASSPRDRVRETQYF. Full variable domain (outside the CDR3, taken from reference TRBV18 and TRBJ2-5): NAGVMQNPRHLVRRRGQEARLRCSPMKGHSHVYWYRQLPEEGLKFMVYLQKENIIDESGMPKERFSAEFPKEGPSILRIQQVVRGDSAAYFCASSPRDRVRETQYFGPGTRLLVL.

The gene calls are TRBV7-9 and TRBJ2-2, with D hard to call. CDR3 length: 13 amino acids. Germline assignment: CDR1 SEHNR and CDR2 FQNEAQ (reference sequence). Trimming removed 7 bases at V and 4 bases at J, with 10 bases between. The CDR3 is CASTPEVTGELFF. DNA of the CDR3: TGTGCCAGCACCCCCGAGGTCACCGGGGAGCTGTTTTTT.

This clonotype came up many times. V is TRBV5-6 and J is TRBJ2-7, with a possible D match to TRBD1 (6 bases). The germline CDR1 and CDR2 sequences are SGHDT and YYEEEE. V shed 4 bases and J shed 1 base, with 12 bases lying between them. The CDR3 covers 14 residues. The CDR3 DNA reads TGTGCCAGCAGCGTATATGACAGGTCCTACGAGCAGTACTTC. This sequence encodes CASSVYDRSYEQYF.

There are a few counts of this clonotype. This chain's CDR3 is CASSQKLAGSGDTQYF. The CDR3 DNA reads TGCGCCAGCAGCCAAAAACTAGCGGGTAGTGGAGATACGCAGTATTTT. The chain employs TRBV4-3 and TRBJ2-3, with 9 bases identical to TRBD2. This CDR3 has 16 residues. After removal of 2 bases from V and 5 bases from J, the junction contained 8 bases not matched to a gene. From germline, CDR1 is LGHNA and CDR2 YSLEER.

There are many counts of this clonotype. The chain is built from TRBV20-1 and TRBJ1-5; D gene ambiguous. Looked up from germline, CDR1 is DFQATT and CDR2 is SNEGSKA (reference sequence). The V end lost 1 base, the J end lost 5 bases, and 12 bases lay between the germline ends. CDR3 length: 14 amino acids. The chain's CDR3 is CSARGTSNYQPQHF. The CDR3 bases are TGCAGTGCTAGAGGGACGTCGAATTATCAGCCCCAGCATTTT.

This clonotype appeared a few times. This chain joins TRBV12-3 or TRBV12-4 and TRBJ2-2; D might be TRBD1 (6 bases). CDR3 size: 16 residues. V was trimmed by 2 bases and J by 1 base, leaving 11 bases between them. CDR3 sequence (DNA): TGTGCCAGCAGTTTATTTGGGGGCCAGAACACCGGGGAGCTGTTTTTT. It codes for CASSLFGGQNTGELFF.

This clonotype has a handful of counts. The genes are TRBV6-4 and TRBJ2-4; TRBD2 is a possible D gene (6 bases). Trimming removed 6 bases at V and 0 bases at J, with 21 bases between. CDR1 and CDR2 (germline): MRHNA, SNTAGT. The CDR3 is 18 amino acids. CDR3 protein: CASRNSGTYLLAKNIQYF. The DNA for the CDR3 is TGTGCCAGCAGGAATTCCGGGACTTACCTATTAGCCAAAAACATTCAGTACTTC.

As to this clonotype: The junction departs from the called germline gene at one end, perhaps through a read error. J is TRBJ1-1 and V is TRBV28, with a tentative D call TRBD1 (5 bases). Germline loops: CDR1 MDHEN, CDR2 SYDVKM. The CDR3 length is 12 residues. The CDR3: CSSGRQPTEAFF. The CDR3 nucleotides read TGTTCCAGCGGGCGACAGCCCACTGAAGCTTTCTTT.

The chain couples TRBV9 to TRBJ1-1; 10 positions match TRBD1. After removal of 3 bases from V and 1 base from J, the junction contained 9 bases not matched to a gene. The CDR3 covers 17 residues. The germline CDR1 and CDR2 sequences are SGDLS and YYNGEE. As DNA, the CDR3 is TGTGCCAGCAGCGCCAGTCCCGGGACAGGGGAGAACACTGAAGCTTTCTTT. Protein sequence: CASSASPGTGENTEAFF.

This clonotype was picked up one time. J is TRBJ2-5 and V is TRBV7-9, with 7 positions matching TRBD1. Germline V gene lookup returns CDR1 SEHNR and CDR2 FQNEAQ (reference sequence). V lost 1 base to trimming and J lost 5 bases; unmatched junction nucleotides: 7. This CDR3 is 15 amino acids long. The CDR3 spells CASSLGQQGRETQYF. The CDR3 nucleotides are TGTGCCAGCAGCTTAGGCCAACAGGGGCGTGAGACCCAGTACTTC.

This clonotype was recorded a few times. The CDR3 nucleotides read TGTGCCAGTAGTATTTCGGTGGATACGCAGTATTTT. It translates to CASSISVDTQYF. The chain joins TRBV19 to TRBJ2-3; D unclear. With 3 bases removed from V and 6 bases from J, the gap between germline ends came to 7 bases. Germline V lookup: CDR1 LNHDA, CDR2 SQIVND (reference sequence). The length of the CDR3 is 12 residues.

This clonotype was observed a few times. The CDR3 spells CASSQVFPTDTQYF. CDR3 in DNA: TGCGCCAGCAGCCAAGTTTTCCCCACAGATACGCAGTATTTT. V and J are TRBV4-3 and TRBJ2-3; D unresolved. The CDR3 is made up of 14 amino acids. From germline, CDR1 is LGHNA and CDR2 YSLEER. Trimming removed 1 base from V and 2 bases from J, with 7 bases in between.

This clonotype was counted a few times. The CDR3 coding sequence is TGTGCCAGCAGCCCCCCCATGACTGGGGGATCCTACGAGCAGTACTTC. Its translation is CASSPPMTGGSYEQYF. This chain joins TRBV4-2 and TRBJ2-7; tentatively, D is TRBD1 or TRBD2 (5 bases each). Trimming left V 4 bases short and J 1 base short, with 17 bases between. CDR1 is LGHNA, CDR2 YNFKEQ, per germline. The CDR3 runs 16 residues.

The chain combines TRBV7-8 with TRBJ2-1; D remains ambiguous. V dropped 2 bases and J dropped 10 bases, with 12 bases sitting between them. The CDR3 is 13 residues long. CDR1 and CDR2 (germline): SGHVS, FQNEAQ. As DNA, the CDR3 is TGTGCCAGCAGCTTAAGGGTGATCAACGAGCAGTTCTTC. Residues: CASSLRVINEQFF.

This chain uses TRBV29-1 with TRBJ2-2; 12 bases agree with TRBD2. The CDR3 has 14 amino acids. Germline trimming cut 6 bases from V and 5 bases from J; bases unmatched to any gene: 4. Germline CDR1 reads SQVTM; CDR2 reads ANQGSEA. Here the CDR3 reads CSVLAGGSTGELFF. CDR3 coding DNA: TGCAGCGTACTAGCGGGAGGCAGTACCGGGGAGCTGTTTTTT.

This clonotype was seen more than once but under ten times. The chain links TRBV9 to TRBJ2-7; TRBD1 agrees at 7 bases. Germline CDR1 SGDLS, CDR2 YYNGEE. Trimming cost V 2 bases and J 2 bases; bases outside gene matches: 10. The CDR3 is made up of 16 amino acids. CDR3 sequence reads: CASSVSTGALTYEQYF. In nucleotides, the CDR3 is TGTGCCAGCAGCGTTTCCACAGGGGCGCTCACCTACGAGCAGTACTTC.

This sequence joins TRBV5-1 and TRBJ2-7; 10 bases are a match to TRBD2. The V gene end was trimmed by 0 bases and the J gene end by 5 bases; junction bases not matched to a gene: 5. The CDR3 extends over 15 amino acids. Germline V gene lookup returns CDR1 SGHRS and CDR2 YFSETQ. CDR3 bases: TGCGCCAGCAGCTTGGGAGCGGGAGGGCCCCACGAGCAGTACTTC. Amino acids: CASSLGAGGPHEQYF.

In regard to this clonotype: A junction boundary mismatches the germline segment, possibly from a read error. The chain has TRBV15 and TRBJ2-5; no clear D gene. This CDR3 is 11 amino acids long. Germline V gene lookup returns CDR1 LNHNV and CDR2 YYDKDF (reference sequence). The CDR3 spells CATSRQGTQYF. CDR3 nucleotides: TGTGCCACCAGCAGACAAGGGACCCAGTACTTC.